These 28 T cell receptor beta chains share one sample of origin, sequenced in a study of identifying expanded T cells in peripheral blood. The assay was immunoSEQ multiplex PCR, and TCRdb's table has in-frame clones only and misses some. Of about 100,000 clones in the sample, approximately 89% were seen once. Sequenced input: blood. These receptors were obtained from a person between 18 and 69 years old in good health.

Here the CDR3 reads CAISGTSGSFGGTDTQYF. The DNA of the CDR3 is TGTGCCATCAGTGGGACTAGCGGGAGTTTTGGTGGCACAGATACGCAGTATTTT. The rearrangement links TRBV10-3 to TRBJ2-3; 13 bases are shared with TRBD2. V was clipped by 4 bases and J by 1 base; unmatched bases: 8. Germline CDR1 ENHRY, CDR2 SYGVKD. The CDR3 totals 18 residues.

The chain combines TRBV5-4 with TRBJ2-3; D call uncertain. The CDR3 runs to 13 residues. V was cut by 4 bases and J by 4 bases, with 10 bases left in between. Germline CDR1 reads SGHNT; CDR2 reads YYREEE (reference sequence). The CDR3, as DNA: TGTGCCAGCAGCCCCCCAGGTGCAGATACGCAGTATTTT. Translating gives CASSPPGADTQYF.

This chain connects TRBV6-1 to TRBJ2-2, with a tentative D call TRBD2 (6 bases). Trimming took 4 bases from V and 2 from J, leaving 14 bases between them. Germline V lookup: CDR1 MNHNS, CDR2 SASEGT. The CDR3 spans 16 residues. This chain's CDR3 is CASSVTGGGNTGELFF. CDR3 in DNA: TGTGCCAGCAGTGTAACCGGGGGAGGCAACACCGGGGAGCTGTTTTTT.

V and J are TRBV25-1 and TRBJ1-2, with TRBD1 matching over 9 bases. The V segment lost 2 bases and the J segment 5 bases; nucleotides outside the gene matches: 6. The CDR3 covers 15 residues. Germline V gene data show CDR1 as MGHDK and CDR2 as SYGVNS. The CDR3 bases are TGTGCCAGCAGTGAAGCCGGGACAGGGAGGTATGGCTACACCTTC. The encoded protein is CASSEAGTGRYGYTF.

The CDR3: CAWRSMGGSPLHF. CDR3 sequence (DNA): TGTGCCTGGAGGAGTATGGGGGGTTCACCCCTCCACTTT. The chain combines TRBV30 with TRBJ1-6; maybe TRBD1 (5 bases). V lost 3 bases and J lost 9, with 12 bases in between. The CDR3 runs 13 residues. Germline V gene sequence: CDR1 GTSNPN, CDR2 SVGIG (reference sequence). Looking up the rest from reference TRBV30 and TRBJ1-6 gives the full variable domain: SQTIHQWPATLVQPVGSPLSLECTVEGTSNPNLYWYRQAAGRGLQLLFYSVGIGQISSEVPQNLSASRPQDRQFILSSKKLLLSDSGFYLCAWRSMGGSPLHFGNGTRLTVT.

In DNA form, the CDR3 reads TGTGCCAGCAGCGCTAGCGGGGGAGCCTACGAGCAGTACTTC. It codes for CASSASGGAYEQYF. The chain employs TRBV6-1 and TRBJ2-7, with 10 bases that match TRBD2. Germline V gene sequence: CDR1 MNHNS, CDR2 SASEGT. This CDR3 spans 14 amino acids. Trimming at V came to 6 bases and at J to 2 bases, leaving 4 bases not matched to a gene.

The J gene is TRBJ2-3, the V gene TRBV5-1; D might be TRBD1 (5 bases). V was pared by 4 bases and J by 1 base, with 16 bases between. The CDR3 runs 16 residues. Germline CDR1 SGHRS, CDR2 YFSETQ. The CDR3 loop reads CASSPGVVGGTDTQYF. The CDR3 nucleotides read TGCGCCAGCAGCCCCGGAGTAGTAGGGGGCACAGATACGCAGTATTTT.

V gene TRBV9 combines with J gene TRBJ2-1; D possibly matches TRBD1 or TRBD2 (7 bases each). This CDR3 spans 15 amino acids. V lost 0 bases to trimming and J lost 8 bases, with 15 bases between them. In germline, CDR1 is SGDLS, CDR2 YYNGEE. The CDR3 sequence is CASSVAPGGVDEQFF. In DNA form, the CDR3 reads TGTGCCAGCAGCGTAGCGCCAGGGGGGGTCGATGAGCAGTTCTTC.

The rearrangement joins TRBV7-2 to TRBJ1-4, with 9 bases matching TRBD1. V shed 5 bases and J 6 bases; nucleotides not matched to a gene: 1. Per the germline V gene, CDR1 is SGHTA and CDR2 is FQGNSA. This CDR3 is 13 amino acids long. The CDR3 DNA is TGTGCCAGCAGCCGGGACAGGGATGAAAAACTGTTTTTT. Translating it yields CASSRDRDEKLFF.

The rearrangement uses TRBV27 and TRBJ2-1; D uncertain. This CDR3 is built from 15 residues. Between the trimmed V and J ends, which lost 6 bases and 4 bases, there was a span of 16 bases. Germline CDR1 is MNHEY and CDR2 is SMNVEV (reference sequence). CDR3 sequence (DNA): TGTGCCAGCAGGTTGAGCATGGATCGATACAATGAGCAGTTCTTC. This gives the protein CASRLSMDRYNEQFF.

The chain has TRBV21-1 and TRBJ2-3; the table assigns TRBD2, which was not confirmed against the DNA. TRBV21-1 is tagged as a pseudogene. CDR3 length equals 14 residues. This chain's CDR3 is CASSKSGSTDTQYF. In DNA form, the CDR3 reads TGTGCCAGCAGCAAAAGCGGAAGCACAGATACGCAGTATTTT.

The CDR3: CADRGQGNIQYF. DNA for the CDR3: TGTGCCGATAGGGGACAGGGAAACATTCAGTACTTC. The J gene is TRBJ2-4, the V gene TRBV6-7; 9 nucleotides line up with TRBD1. Being an ORF, TRBV6-7 has a function that is uncertain. The V and J ends lost 11 bases and 6 bases, in that order; junction bases with no gene match: 5. The CDR3 has 12 residues.

V usage is TRBV4-3 and J usage is TRBJ2-7; either TRBD1 or TRBD2 may supply D (5 bases each). V lost 4 bases to trimming and J lost 3 bases, with 16 bases between them. The germline V gene has CDR1 LGHNA and CDR2 YSLEER. The CDR3 totals 15 residues. The CDR3 protein is CASSLTSGSLYEQYF. The CDR3 DNA reads as TGCGCCAGCAGCCTCACATCAGGGAGTCTCTACGAGCAGTACTTC.

There are a few counts of this clone. The rearrangement joins TRBV9 to TRBJ1-1, with a possible D match to TRBD1 (5 bases). The CDR3 is made up of 14 amino acids. Germline lookup yields CDR1 SGDLS and CDR2 YYNGEE. V shed 3 bases and J shed 2 bases, with 11 bases lying between them. CDR3 in amino acids: CASSERGPNTEAFF. Here the CDR3 DNA reads TGTGCCAGCAGCGAGAGGGGACCCAACACTGAAGCTTTCTTT. The variable domain in full, completed from reference TRBV9 and TRBJ1-1, reads DSGVTQTPKHLITATGQRVTLRCSPRSGDLSVYWYQQSLDQGLQFLIQYYNGEERAKGNILERFSAQQFPDLHSELNLSSLELGDSALYFCASSERGPNTEAFFGQGTRLTVV.

This sequence joins TRBV19 and TRBJ2-7; no firm D call. The germline V gene encodes CDR1 LNHDA and CDR2 SQIVND (reference sequence). V lost 4 bases to trimming and J lost 0 bases, with 13 bases between them. This CDR3 has 15 amino acids. The CDR3 region is CASSTSDTLSYEQYF. In DNA form, the CDR3 reads TGTGCCAGTAGTACCTCAGACACCCTCTCCTACGAGCAGTACTTC.

The chain joins TRBV4-2 to TRBJ1-3; D unclear. The CDR3 has 14 amino acids. V lost 3 bases to trimming and J lost 0 bases, with 6 bases between them. Germline-derived CDR1 and CDR2 are LGHNA and YNFKEQ. Here the CDR3 reads CASSQEYSGNTIYF. The CDR3 DNA sequence: TGTGCCAGCAGCCAGGAGTACTCTGGAAACACCATATATTTT.

The genes are TRBV4-1 and TRBJ1-2; 7 nucleotides match TRBD1. Germline values: CDR1 MGHRA, CDR2 YSYEKL. V gave up 4 bases and J gave up 1 base; unmatched junction bases: 12. This CDR3 contains 17 residues. The CDR3: CASSLRNDRALNYGYTF. The CDR3 DNA sequence: TGCGCCAGCAGCCTGCGAAACGACAGGGCGCTTAACTATGGCTACACCTTC.

CDR3 in amino acids: CATRRQAGNTIYF. Here the CDR3 DNA reads TGTGCCACCCGACGACAGGCCGGAAACACCATATATTTT. The chain recombines TRBV15 with TRBJ1-3; weak D call: TRBD1 (6 bases). V gave up 8 bases and J gave up 4 bases, with 12 bases separating them. The CDR3 covers 13 residues. Germline CDR1 reads LNHNV; CDR2 reads YYDKDF (reference sequence).

The V call is TRBV10-3, the J call TRBJ1-2; TRBD1 agrees at 9 bases. V gave up 4 bases and J gave up 2 bases; unmatched junction bases: 14. The CDR3 totals 18 residues. Germline CDR1 reads ENHRY; CDR2 reads SYGVKD. Written as DNA, the CDR3 is TGTGCCATCAGTGGAAGCCCCGGGACAGGGAAGTTGAACTATGGCTACACCTTC. Encoded protein: CAISGSPGTGKLNYGYTF.

Note on this clone: Other DNA sequences within the sample encode an identical CDR3. V is TRBV9 and J is TRBJ2-1, with D possibly matching TRBD1 (6 bases). Trimming pared 0 bases from V and 9 bases from J, leaving 7 bases between. Germline V gene lookup returns CDR1 SGDLS and CDR2 YYNGEE. CDR3 length: 12 amino acids. For the CDR3, the DNA is TGTGCCAGCAGCGTAGTAGGGGGTGAGCAGTTCTTC. Residues: CASSVVGGEQFF.

V gene TRBV5-5 combines with J gene TRBJ2-5; TRBD1 is a possible D gene (6 bases). The CDR3 length is 13 residues. V lost 0 bases and J lost 13, with 16 bases in between. Germline V lookup: CDR1 SGHKS, CDR2 YYEKEE (reference sequence). In DNA form, the CDR3 reads TGTGCCAGCAGCTTGGCAGGGACACAGCAAGGGTACTTC. As protein: CASSLAGTQQGYF.

This clone was found a few times. The gene calls are TRBV7-9 and TRBJ1-2, with D possibly matching TRBD1 (6 bases). Germline V gene data show CDR1 as SEHNR and CDR2 as FQNEAQ (reference sequence). V lost 4 bases, J lost 8 bases, and 11 bases lay in between. The CDR3 covers 12 residues. In nucleotides, the CDR3 is TGTGCCAGCAGCTCCAGGACAGCCGGCTACACCTTC. Its protein product is CASSSRTAGYTF.

This clone was recorded only once. The genes are TRBV5-5 and TRBJ1-3; 10 nucleotides align to TRBD1. Germline-derived CDR1 and CDR2 are SGHKS and YYEKEE (reference sequence). CDR3 size: 16 residues. The ends lost 0 bases at V and 3 bases at J; junction bases unmatched: 3. CDR3: CASSLAGQGFGNTIYF. As DNA, the CDR3 is TGTGCCAGCAGCTTGGCGGGACAGGGGTTTGGAAACACCATATATTTT.

The chain employs TRBV15 and TRBJ1-5, with a possible D match to TRBD1 (6 bases). The CDR3 contains 17 residues. Germline CDR1 and CDR2: LNHNV and YYDKDF (reference sequence). Trimming cost V 0 bases and J 3 bases, with 15 bases left between them. The CDR3 region has the DNA TGTGCCACCAGCAGAGATCCGGGCAGGGGAAACAATCAGCCCCAGCATTTT. Amino acid sequence: CATSRDPGRGNNQPQHF. The whole variable domain, filled in from reference TRBV15 and TRBJ1-5, reads DAMVIQNPRYQVTQFGKPVTLSCSQTLNHNVMYWYQQKSSQAPKLLFHYYDKDFNNEADTPDNFQSRRPNTSFCFLDIRSPGLGDTAMYLCATSRDPGRGNNQPQHFGDGTRLSIL.

The rearrangement links TRBV19 to TRBJ2-1, with a weak D call TRBD2 (6 bases). CDR1 and CDR2 (germline): LNHDA, SQIVND (reference sequence). The ends were cut back, 5 bases at V and 8 bases at J, with 10 bases in the middle. CDR3 length: 12 residues. CDR3 sequence: CASSAWGDEQFF. In DNA, the CDR3 is TGTGCCAGTAGTGCTTGGGGGGATGAGCAGTTCTTC.

CDR3 residues: CASSLSYSNQPQHF. The DNA for the CDR3 is TGTGCCAGCAGCTTGAGTTATAGCAATCAGCCCCAGCATTTT. The rearrangement joins TRBV5-6 to TRBJ1-5; the D is unclear. Germline loops: CDR1 SGHDT, CDR2 YYEEEE. With 1 base removed from V and 0 bases from J, the gap between germline ends came to 5 bases. The CDR3 consists of 14 residues.

This clone was found once. This sequence joins TRBV7-2 and TRBJ1-2; possible D gene TRBD1, 6 bases. Trimming removed 3 bases from V and 3 bases from J, with 11 bases in between. The germline V gene encodes CDR1 SGHTA and CDR2 FQGNSA. The CDR3 loop spans 14 amino acids. CDR3 DNA sequence: TGTGCCAGCAGCTTCCGGACAGCAGACTATGGCTACACCTTC. Translation gives CASSFRTADYGYTF.

This clone was observed once. The chain is built from TRBV2 and TRBJ1-4; D ambiguous. The germline V gene has CDR1 SNHLY and CDR2 FYNNEI. This CDR3 comprises 14 residues. Between the trimmed V and J ends, which lost 6 bases and 6 bases, there was a span of 14 bases. The CDR3, as DNA: TGTGCCAGCAGCCTGCCACTTCTGGATGAAAAACTGTTTTTT. As protein: CASSLPLLDEKLFF. Together with reference TRBV2 and TRBJ1-4, the CDR3 gives the full variable domain: EPEVTQTPSHQVTQMGQEVILRCVPISNHLYFYWYRQILGQKVEFLVSFYNNEISEKSEIFDDQFSVERPDGSNFTLKIRSTKLEDSAMYFCASSLPLLDEKLFFGSGTQLSVL.